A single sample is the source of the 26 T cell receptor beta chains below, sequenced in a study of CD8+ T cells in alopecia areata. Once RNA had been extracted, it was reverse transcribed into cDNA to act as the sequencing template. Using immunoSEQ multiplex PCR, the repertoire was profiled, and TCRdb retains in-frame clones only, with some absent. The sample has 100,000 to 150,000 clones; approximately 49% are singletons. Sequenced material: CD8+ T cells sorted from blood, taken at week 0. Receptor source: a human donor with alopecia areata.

CDR3 residues: CASSLMTGSHEQYF. DNA for the CDR3: TGTGCCAGCAGCTTAATGACAGGGAGCCACGAGCAGTACTTC. The gene calls are TRBV7-8 and TRBJ2-7, with 7 bases identical to TRBD1. From germline, CDR1 is SGHVS and CDR2 FQNEAQ. The ends lost 2 bases at V and 5 bases at J; junction bases unmatched: 6. The CDR3 has 14 residues.

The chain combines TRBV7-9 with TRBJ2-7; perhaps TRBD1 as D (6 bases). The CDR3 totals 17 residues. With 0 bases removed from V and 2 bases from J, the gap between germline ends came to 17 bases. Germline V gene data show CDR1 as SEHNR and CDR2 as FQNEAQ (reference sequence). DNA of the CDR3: TGTGCCAGCAGCTTAGCGGGACATCTTGATGTCACCTACGAGCAGTACTTC. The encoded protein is CASSLAGHLDVTYEQYF.

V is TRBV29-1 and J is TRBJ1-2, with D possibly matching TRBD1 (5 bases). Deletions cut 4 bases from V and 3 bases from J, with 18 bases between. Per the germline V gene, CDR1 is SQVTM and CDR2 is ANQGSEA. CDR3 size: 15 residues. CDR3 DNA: TGCAGCGTTGTGGGGGGAGGCCTTAGCTACTATGGCTACACCTTC. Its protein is CSVVGGGLSYYGYTF.

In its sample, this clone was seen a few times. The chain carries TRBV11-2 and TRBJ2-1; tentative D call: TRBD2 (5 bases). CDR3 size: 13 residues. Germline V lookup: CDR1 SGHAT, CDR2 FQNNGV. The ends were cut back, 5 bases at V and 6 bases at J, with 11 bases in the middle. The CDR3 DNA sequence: TGTGCCAGCAGCCCACTAGTACTCAATGAGCAGTTCTTC. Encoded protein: CASSPLVLNEQFF.

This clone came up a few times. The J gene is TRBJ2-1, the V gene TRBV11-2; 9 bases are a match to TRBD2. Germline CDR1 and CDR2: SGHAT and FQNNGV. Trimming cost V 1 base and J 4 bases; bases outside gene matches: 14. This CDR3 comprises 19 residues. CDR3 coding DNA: TGTGCCAGCAGCTTAGGCCTGGCGGTAAGGACTAGCGAGTACAATGAGCAGTTCTTC. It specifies CASSLGLAVRTSEYNEQFF.

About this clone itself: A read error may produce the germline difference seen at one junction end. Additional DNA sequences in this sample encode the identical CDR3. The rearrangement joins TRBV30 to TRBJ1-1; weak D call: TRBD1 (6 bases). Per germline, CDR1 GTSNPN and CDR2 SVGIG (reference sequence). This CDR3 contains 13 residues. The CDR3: CAWSPTGNTEAFF. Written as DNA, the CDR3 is TGTGCCTGGAGTCCGACAGGCAACACTGAAGCTTTCTTC. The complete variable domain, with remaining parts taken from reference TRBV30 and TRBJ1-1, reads SQTIHQWPATLVQPVGSPLSLECTVEGTSNPNLYWYRQAAGRGLQLLFYSVGIGQISSEVPQNLSASRPQDRQFILSSKKLLLSDSGFYLCAWSPTGNTEAFFGQGTRLTVV.

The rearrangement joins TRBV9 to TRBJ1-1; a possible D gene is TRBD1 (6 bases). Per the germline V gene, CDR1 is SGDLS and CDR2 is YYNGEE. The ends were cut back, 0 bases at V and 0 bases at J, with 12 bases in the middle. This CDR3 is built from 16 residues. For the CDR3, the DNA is TGTGCCAGCAGCGTAGTCGGGACACCTTTGAACACTGAAGCTTTCTTT. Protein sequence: CASSVVGTPLNTEAFF.

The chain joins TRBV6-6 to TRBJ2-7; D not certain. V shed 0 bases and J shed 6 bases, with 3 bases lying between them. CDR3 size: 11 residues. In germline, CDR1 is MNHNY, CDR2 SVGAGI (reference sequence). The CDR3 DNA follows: TGTGCCAGCAGTTACTCGGCCGAGCAGTACTTC. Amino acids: CASSYSAEQYF.

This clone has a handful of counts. This CDR3 reads CASRGYQETQYF. As DNA, the CDR3 is TGCGCCTCCCGGGGATACCAAGAGACCCAGTACTTC. The J gene is TRBJ2-5, the V gene TRBV4-1; perhaps TRBD2 as D (5 bases). The V end lost 11 bases, the J end lost 0 bases, and 10 bases lay between the germline ends. The CDR3 consists of 12 residues. Germline CDR1 reads MGHRA; CDR2 reads YSYEKL.

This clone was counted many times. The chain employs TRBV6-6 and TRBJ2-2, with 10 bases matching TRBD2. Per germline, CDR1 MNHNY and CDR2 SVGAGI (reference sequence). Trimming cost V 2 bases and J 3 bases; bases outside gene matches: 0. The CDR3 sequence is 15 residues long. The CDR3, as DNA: TGTGCCAGCAGTTACGGGACTAGCGACACCGGGGAGCTGTTTTTT. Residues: CASSYGTSDTGELFF.

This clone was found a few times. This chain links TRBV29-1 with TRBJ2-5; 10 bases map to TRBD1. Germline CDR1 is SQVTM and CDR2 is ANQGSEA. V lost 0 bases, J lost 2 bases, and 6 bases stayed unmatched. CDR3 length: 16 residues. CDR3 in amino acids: CSVEDQGQGLQETQYF. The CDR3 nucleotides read TGCAGCGTTGAAGATCAGGGACAGGGGCTTCAAGAGACCCAGTACTTC.

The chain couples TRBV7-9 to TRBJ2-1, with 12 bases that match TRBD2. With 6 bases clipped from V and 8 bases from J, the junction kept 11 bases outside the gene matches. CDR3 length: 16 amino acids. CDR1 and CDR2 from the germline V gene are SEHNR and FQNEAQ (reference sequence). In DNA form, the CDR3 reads TGTGCCAGCAGACAATACAGCCCTAGCGGGGGGGATGAGCAGTTCTTC. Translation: CASRQYSPSGGDEQFF.

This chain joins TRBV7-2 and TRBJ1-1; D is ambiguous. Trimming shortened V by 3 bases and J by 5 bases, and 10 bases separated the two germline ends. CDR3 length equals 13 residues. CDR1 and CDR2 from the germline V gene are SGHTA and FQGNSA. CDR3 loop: CASSFGSRTEAFF. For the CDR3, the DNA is TGTGCCAGCAGCTTCGGTTCGAGGACTGAAGCTTTCTTT. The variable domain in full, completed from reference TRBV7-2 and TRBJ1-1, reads GAGVSQSPSNKVTEKGKDVELRCDPISGHTALYWYRQSLGQGLEFLIYFQGNSAPDKSGLPSDRFSAERTGGSVSTLTIQRTQQEDSAVYLCASSFGSRTEAFFGQGTRLTVV.

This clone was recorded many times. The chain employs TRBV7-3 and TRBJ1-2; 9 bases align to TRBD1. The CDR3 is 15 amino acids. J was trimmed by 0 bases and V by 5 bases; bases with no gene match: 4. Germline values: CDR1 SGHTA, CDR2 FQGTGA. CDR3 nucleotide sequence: TGTGCCAGCAGCGCCGGGACAGGGCCTAACTATGGCTACACCTTC. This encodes CASSAGTGPNYGYTF.

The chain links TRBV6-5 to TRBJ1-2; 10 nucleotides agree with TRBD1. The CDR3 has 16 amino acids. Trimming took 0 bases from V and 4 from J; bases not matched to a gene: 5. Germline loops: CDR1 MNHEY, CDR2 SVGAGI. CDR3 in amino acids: CASSYSRQGAGYGYTF. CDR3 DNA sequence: TGTGCCAGCAGTTACTCAAGACAGGGGGCGGGCTATGGCTACACCTTC.

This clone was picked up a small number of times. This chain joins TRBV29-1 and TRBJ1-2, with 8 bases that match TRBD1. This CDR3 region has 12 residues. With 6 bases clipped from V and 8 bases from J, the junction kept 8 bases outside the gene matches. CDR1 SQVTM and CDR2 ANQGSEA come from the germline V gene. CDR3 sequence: CSVTGGREGYTF. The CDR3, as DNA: TGCAGCGTAACAGGGGGAAGGGAAGGCTACACCTTC.

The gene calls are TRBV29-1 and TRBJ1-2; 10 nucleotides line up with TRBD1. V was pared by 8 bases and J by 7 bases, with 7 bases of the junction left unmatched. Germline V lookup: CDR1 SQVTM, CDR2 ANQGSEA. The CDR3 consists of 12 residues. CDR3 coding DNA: TGCAGCACCGGACAGGGGGAGGGTGGCTACACCTTC. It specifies CSTGQGEGGYTF.

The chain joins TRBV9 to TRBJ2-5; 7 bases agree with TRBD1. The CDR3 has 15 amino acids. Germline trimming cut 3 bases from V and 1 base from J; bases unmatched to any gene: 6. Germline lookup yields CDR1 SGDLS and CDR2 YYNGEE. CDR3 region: CASSGQGNIQETQYF. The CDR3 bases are TGTGCCAGCAGCGGACAGGGTAACATCCAAGAGACCCAGTACTTC.

DNA for the CDR3: TGTGCCAGCAGCTTAGCCTGGACCGGGGAGCTGTTTTTT. It is translated as CASSLAWTGELFF. This chain joins TRBV13 and TRBJ2-2; D is unresolved. Germline V gives CDR1 PRHDT, CDR2 FYEKMQ (reference sequence). Deletions cut 1 base from V and 5 bases from J, with 5 bases between. The CDR3 totals 13 residues.

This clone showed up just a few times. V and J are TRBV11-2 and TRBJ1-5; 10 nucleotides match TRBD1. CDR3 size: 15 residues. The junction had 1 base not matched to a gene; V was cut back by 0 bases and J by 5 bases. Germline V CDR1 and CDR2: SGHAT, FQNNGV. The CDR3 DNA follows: TGTGCCAGCAGCTTAGAGGGGACAGGGGATCAGCCCCAGCATTTT. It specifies CASSLEGTGDQPQHF.

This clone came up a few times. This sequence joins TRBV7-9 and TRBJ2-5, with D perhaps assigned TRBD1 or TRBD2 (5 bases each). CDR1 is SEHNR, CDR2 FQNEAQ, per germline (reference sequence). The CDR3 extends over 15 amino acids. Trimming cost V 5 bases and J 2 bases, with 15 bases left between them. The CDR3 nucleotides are TGTGCCAGCAGCCGCTCGTTCAGGGAGCAAGAGACCCAGTACTTC. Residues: CASSRSFREQETQYF. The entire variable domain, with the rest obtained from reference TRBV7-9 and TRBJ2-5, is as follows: DTGVSQNPRHKITKRGQNVTFRCDPISEHNRLYWYRQTLGQGPEFLTYFQNEAQLEKSRLLSDRFSAERPKGSFSTLEIQRTEQGDSAMYLCASSRSFREQETQYFGPGTRLLVL.

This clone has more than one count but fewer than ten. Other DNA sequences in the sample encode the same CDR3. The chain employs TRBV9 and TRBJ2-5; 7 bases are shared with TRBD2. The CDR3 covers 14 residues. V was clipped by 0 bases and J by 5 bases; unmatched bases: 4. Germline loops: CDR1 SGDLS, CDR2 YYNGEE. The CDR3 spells CASSVGEGGETQYF. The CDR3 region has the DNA TGTGCCAGCAGCGTAGGGGAGGGTGGCGAGACCCAGTACTTC.

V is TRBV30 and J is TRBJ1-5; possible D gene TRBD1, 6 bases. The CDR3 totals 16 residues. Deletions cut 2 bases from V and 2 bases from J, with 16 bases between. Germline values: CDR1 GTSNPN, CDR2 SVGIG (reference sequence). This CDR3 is CAWSKRTALGNQPQHF. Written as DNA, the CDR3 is TGTGCCTGGAGTAAAAGGACAGCTTTGGGCAATCAGCCCCAGCATTTT.

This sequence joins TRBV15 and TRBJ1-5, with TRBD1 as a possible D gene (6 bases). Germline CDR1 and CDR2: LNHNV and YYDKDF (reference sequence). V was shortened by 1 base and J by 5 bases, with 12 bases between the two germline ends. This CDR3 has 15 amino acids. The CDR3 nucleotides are TGTGCCACCAGCAGAGTCCCTGAGGGGGATCAGCCCCAGCATTTT. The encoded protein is CATSRVPEGDQPQHF.

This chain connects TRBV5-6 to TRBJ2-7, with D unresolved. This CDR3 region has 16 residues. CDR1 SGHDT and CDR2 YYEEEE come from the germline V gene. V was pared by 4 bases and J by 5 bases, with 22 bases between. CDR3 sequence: CASSLEGSPPGHEQYF. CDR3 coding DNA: TGTGCCAGCAGCCTCGAAGGGTCACCCCCAGGCCACGAGCAGTACTTC. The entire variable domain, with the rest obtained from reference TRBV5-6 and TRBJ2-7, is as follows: DAGVTQSPTHLIKTRGQQVTLRCSPKSGHDTVSWYQQALGQGPQFIFQYYEEEERQRGNFPDRFSGHQFPNYSSELNVNALLLGDSALYLCASSLEGSPPGHEQYFGPGTRLTVT.

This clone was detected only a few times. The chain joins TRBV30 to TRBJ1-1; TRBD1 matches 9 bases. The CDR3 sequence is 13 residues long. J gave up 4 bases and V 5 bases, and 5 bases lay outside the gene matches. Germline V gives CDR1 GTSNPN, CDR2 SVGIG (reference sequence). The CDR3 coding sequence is TGTGCCTGGGAACAGGGGGCGGGCACTGAAGCTTTCTTT. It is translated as CAWEQGAGTEAFF.